The next 25 T cell receptor beta chains were all read from a single sample in a study of T cell changes during pregnancy in multiple sclerosis. Some clones are missing from TCRdb's copy, which holds only in-frame ones; the method was immunoSEQ multiplex PCR. The sample lists roughly 77,000 clones; roughly 89% were seen once. Sequenced here: peripheral blood, sampled in the second trimester of pregnancy. Receptor source: a female donor with multiple sclerosis, enrolled in a pregnancy study.

The chain joins TRBV5-1 to TRBJ1-1; D not certain. The CDR3 extends over 14 amino acids. The germline gives CDR1 SGHRS, CDR2 YFSETQ. V shed 1 base and J shed 5 bases, with 12 bases lying between them. For the CDR3, the DNA is TGCGCCAGCAGCTTGAGCGATTTTTTGACTGAAGCTTTCTTT. It specifies CASSLSDFLTEAFF. Looking up the rest from reference TRBV5-1 and TRBJ1-1 gives the full variable domain: KAGVTQTPRYLIKTRGQQVTLSCSPISGHRSVSWYQQTPGQGLQFLFEYFSETQRNKGNFPGRFSGRQFSNSRSEMNVSTLELGDSALYLCASSLSDFLTEAFFGQGTRLTVV.

The V call is TRBV19, the J call TRBJ2-2; D is possibly TRBD2 (5 bases). The CDR3 runs to 16 residues. The V end lost 8 bases, the J end lost 5 bases, and 21 bases lay between the germline ends. Looked up from germline, CDR1 is LNHDA and CDR2 is SQIVND (reference sequence). The CDR3 spells CASGLGVRAVTGELFF. Written as DNA, the CDR3 is TGTGCCAGTGGGTTGGGAGTGCGGGCGGTAACCGGGGAGCTGTTTTTT.

V is TRBV6-6 and J is TRBJ2-2; weak D call: TRBD1 (5 bases). This CDR3 is built from 15 residues. V lost 7 bases, J lost 3 bases, and 15 bases lay in between. Germline V lookup: CDR1 MNHNY, CDR2 SVGAGI (reference sequence). The CDR3 reads CASTALVRDTGELFF. The CDR3 bases are TGTGCCAGCACCGCCCTAGTCAGGGACACCGGGGAGCTGTTTTTT.

V is TRBV2 and J is TRBJ1-4, with D maybe TRBD1 (5 bases). Trimming took off 8 bases at V and 3 bases at J, with 16 bases between the two ends. The length of the CDR3 is 15 residues. CDR1 SNHLY and CDR2 FYNNEI come from the germline V gene. The CDR3 bases are TGTGCCAGCTCCTATGGGGGGGTGGCTAATGAAAAACTGTTTTTT. It specifies CASSYGGVANEKLFF.

This sequence joins TRBV11-2 and TRBJ2-7; possibly TRBD2 for D (5 bases). The CDR3 consists of 14 residues. V dropped 5 bases and J dropped 2 bases, with 13 bases sitting between them. The germline CDR1 and CDR2 sequences are SGHAT and FQNNGV. CDR3 sequence reads: CASSPRAGAYEQYF. The CDR3 bases are TGTGCCAGCAGCCCGCGGGCCGGGGCCTACGAGCAGTACTTC.

The chain couples TRBV25-1 to TRBJ2-7; no reliable D call. This CDR3 has 13 residues. Trimming cost V 6 bases and J 3 bases, with 12 bases left between them. Germline assignment: CDR1 MGHDK and CDR2 SYGVNS. This chain's CDR3 is CASRGFSYYEQYF. CDR3 bases: TGTGCCAGCAGGGGCTTCAGTTACTACGAGCAGTACTTC.

The rearrangement joins TRBV19 to TRBJ2-5; 9 bases match TRBD2. With V trimmed by 2 bases and J by 4 bases, 8 bases remained unmatched. The length of the CDR3 is 16 residues. Germline CDR1 is LNHDA and CDR2 is SQIVND (reference sequence). CDR3 nucleotide sequence: TGTGCCAGTAGTATATCGGCGGGAGGGCCGGGAGAGACCCAGTACTTC. It encodes CASSISAGGPGETQYF. Filled out from reference TRBV19 and TRBJ2-5, the complete variable domain reads DGGITQSPKYLFRKEGQNVTLSCEQNLNHDAMYWYRQDPGQGLRLIYYSQIVNDFQKGDIAEGYSVSREKKESFPLTVTSAQKNPTAFYLCASSISAGGPGETQYFGPGTRLLVL.

The chain has TRBV19 and TRBJ1-5, with 12 bases aligning to TRBD1. The J segment lost 5 bases and the V segment lost 5 bases, leaving 7 bases of the junction unmatched. CDR1 and CDR2 from the germline V gene are LNHDA and SQIVND (reference sequence). CDR3 size: 16 residues. CDR3 amino acids: CASSPWDRGRDQPQHF. In nucleotides, the CDR3 is TGTGCCAGTAGTCCCTGGGACAGGGGGCGGGATCAGCCCCAGCATTTT.

The chain has TRBV5-1 and TRBJ1-5; tentatively, D is TRBD1 (6 bases). Trimming removed 0 bases from V and 7 bases from J, with 11 bases in between. CDR3 length: 14 residues. The germline V gene encodes CDR1 SGHRS and CDR2 YFSETQ. In DNA form, the CDR3 reads TGCGCCAGCAGCTTGGTTGCAGGGGCACAGCCCCAGCATTTT. It translates to CASSLVAGAQPQHF.

This clone was observed a single time. The V gene is TRBV7-2, the J gene TRBJ1-1, with no clear D. Germline V gene lookup returns CDR1 SGHTA and CDR2 FQGNSA. V lost 5 bases to trimming and J lost 7 bases, with 14 bases between them. This CDR3 is built from 13 residues. CDR3 residues: CASSGYREGEAFF. The CDR3 bases are TGTGCCAGCAGCGGATACCGGGAAGGTGAAGCTTTCTTT.

As for this clone: Other DNA variants within this sample encode the same CDR3. The V call is TRBV27, the J call TRBJ2-7, with TRBD2 identical over 9 bases. This CDR3 is built from 19 residues. Losses at the gene ends were 4 bases for V and 0 bases for J; bases not matched to a gene: 16. Per the germline V gene, CDR1 is MNHEY and CDR2 is SMNVEV (reference sequence). CDR3 DNA: TGTGCCAGCAGTTCTATAGCGGGAGAGGGGGGGGTTAGCTCCTACGAGCAGTACTTC. Its protein product is CASSSIAGEGGVSSYEQYF.

The J gene is TRBJ1-2, the V gene TRBV27; 9 positions agree with TRBD1. Germline lookup yields CDR1 MNHEY and CDR2 SMNVEV (reference sequence). Germline trimming cut 3 bases from V and 2 bases from J; bases unmatched to any gene: 13. The CDR3 runs 18 residues. The DNA for the CDR3 is TGTGCCAGCAGTTTTAGGGGGACAGGGCAAAAACTAAACTATGGCTACACCTTC. Translated, it gives CASSFRGTGQKLNYGYTF.

The V call is TRBV7-2, the J call TRBJ2-7; a possible D gene is TRBD1 (6 bases). The CDR3 length is 13 residues. Trimming pared 5 bases from V and 3 bases from J, leaving 11 bases between. Germline CDR1 and CDR2: SGHTA and FQGNSA. The CDR3 DNA reads TGTGCCAGCAGCCAGGGGCCTTTCTACGAGCAGTACTTC. This sequence encodes CASSQGPFYEQYF.

The rearrangement links TRBV9 to TRBJ2-4, with D possibly TRBD2 on 5 matching bases. Germline loops: CDR1 SGDLS, CDR2 YYNGEE. This CDR3 contains 17 residues. Trimming pared 2 bases from V and 1 base from J, leaving 16 bases between. DNA of the CDR3: TGTGCCAGCAGCGTTACGGGGAGCGTTGCGGCCAAAAACATTCAGTACTTC. Amino acid sequence: CASSVTGSVAAKNIQYF. The variable domain in full, with the rest retrieved from reference TRBV9 and TRBJ2-4, is DSGVTQTPKHLITATGQRVTLRCSPRSGDLSVYWYQQSLDQGLQFLIQYYNGEERAKGNILERFSAQQFPDLHSELNLSSLELGDSALYFCASSVTGSVAAKNIQYFGAGTRLSVL.

This clone was observed once. J is TRBJ2-5 and V is TRBV2; the D gene is possibly TRBD1 (6 bases). The CDR3 totals 14 residues. Trimming stripped 7 bases from V and 1 base from J, with 13 bases between. The germline CDR1 and CDR2 sequences are SNHLY and FYNNEI. In nucleotides, the CDR3 is TGTGCCAGCAAATACAGGGACATCCAAGAGACCCAGTACTTC. The encoded protein is CASKYRDIQETQYF.

This chain links TRBV6-5 with TRBJ2-1; 7 nucleotides line up with TRBD2. J lost 4 bases, V lost 7 bases, and 10 bases had no gene match. The CDR3 spans 15 residues. Germline CDR1 is MNHEY and CDR2 is SVGAGI. The CDR3: CASKSSSGFYNEQFF. CDR3 coding DNA: TGTGCCAGCAAAAGTTCTAGCGGATTTTACAATGAGCAGTTCTTC.

The chain has TRBV5-1 and TRBJ1-1; a possible D gene is TRBD1 (6 bases). V lost 1 base and J lost 5, with 12 bases in between. The CDR3 length is 14 residues. The germline gives CDR1 SGHRS, CDR2 YFSETQ. The CDR3: CASSLNGGGTEAFF. The CDR3 region has the DNA TGCGCCAGCAGCTTGAATGGGGGCGGAACTGAAGCTTTCTTT.

The chain combines TRBV5-1 with TRBJ2-7; a weak D match, TRBD1 (6 bases). The germline V and J ends were trimmed by 1 base and 0 bases, with 11 bases remaining between them. Germline-derived CDR1 and CDR2 are SGHRS and YFSETQ. CDR3 size: 15 residues. The CDR3: CASSLSQGDSYEQYF. The CDR3 nucleotides are TGCGCCAGCAGCTTGTCACAGGGTGACTCCTACGAGCAGTACTTC.

The CDR3 reads CASSQEGRGRYTEAFF. CDR3 DNA sequence: TGCGCCAGCAGCCAAGAAGGGCGGGGGCGATACACTGAAGCTTTCTTT. This chain links TRBV4-3 with TRBJ1-1; D may be TRBD1 (6 bases). CDR1 and CDR2 (germline): LGHNA, YSLEER. The ends were cut back, 0 bases at V and 3 bases at J, with 14 bases in the middle. The CDR3 contains 16 residues.

The chain joins TRBV18 to TRBJ2-4; 9 nucleotides align to TRBD1. This CDR3 region has 13 residues. J gave up 7 bases and V 4 bases, and 2 bases lay outside the gene matches. Germline V CDR1 and CDR2: KGHSH, LQKENI. The CDR3 is CASSRDRENIQYF. In DNA form, the CDR3 reads TGTGCCAGCTCACGGGACAGGGAGAACATTCAGTACTTC.

The rearrangement links TRBV5-1 to TRBJ1-5; TRBD1 matches 8 bases. The CDR3 totals 15 residues. CDR1 and CDR2 (germline): SGHRS, YFSETQ. The junction had 3 bases not matched to a gene; V was cut back by 1 base and J by 3 bases. The CDR3 reads CASSLTGGDNQPQHF. CDR3 bases: TGCGCCAGCAGCTTGACAGGGGGTGACAATCAGCCCCAGCATTTT.

The V and J genes are TRBV19 and TRBJ2-3; 8 bases map to TRBD2. Trimming cost V 4 bases and J 3 bases; bases outside gene matches: 9. CDR3 length: 16 amino acids. CDR1 and CDR2 (germline): LNHDA, SQIVND (reference sequence). Here the CDR3 reads CASSKLAGGRTDTQYF. The CDR3 nucleotides read TGTGCCAGTAGTAAACTGGCGGGAGGTAGGACAGATACGCAGTATTTT.

J is TRBJ1-5 and V is TRBV19, with 10 bases that match TRBD1. Germline V gives CDR1 LNHDA, CDR2 SQIVND (reference sequence). The CDR3 has 16 residues. V was clipped by 4 bases and J by 1 base; unmatched bases: 4. The CDR3 sequence: CASSRGTGESNQPQHF. In nucleotides, the CDR3 is TGTGCCAGTAGTAGAGGGACAGGGGAGAGCAATCAGCCCCAGCATTTT.

The rearrangement uses TRBV11-2 and TRBJ1-4; TRBD1 is a possible D gene (5 bases). The CDR3 extends over 15 amino acids. Germline assignment: CDR1 SGHAT and CDR2 FQNNGV. V gave up 4 bases and J gave up 5 bases, with 14 bases separating them. The CDR3 sequence: CASSSAGRGNEKLFF. In DNA form, the CDR3 reads TGTGCCAGCAGCTCCGCGGGTCGGGGGAATGAAAAACTGTTTTTT. Supplemented by reference TRBV11-2 and TRBJ1-4, the full variable domain reads EAGVAQSPRYKIIEKRQSVAFWCNPISGHATLYWYQQILGQGPKLLIQFQNNGVVDDSQLPKDRFSAERLKGVDSTLKIQPAKLEDSAVYLCASSSAGRGNEKLFFGSGTQLSVL.

This sequence joins TRBV4-2 and TRBJ2-7; 10 bases agree with TRBD2. This CDR3 comprises 15 residues. Germline V gene lookup returns CDR1 LGHNA and CDR2 YNFKEQ. V dropped 1 base and J dropped 6; count of bases not matched to a gene: 6. For the CDR3, the DNA is TGTGCCAGCAGCCAAGGTCTAGCGGGAGCGGTCGAGCAGTACTTC. It specifies CASSQGLAGAVEQYF.